Listed below are T cell receptor beta chains from one sample, sequenced in a study of T cells in Graves' hyperthyroidism and ophthalmopathy. Using its own MiXCR run on the multiplex PCR reads, TCRdb lists one record per CDR3 protein. In the table there are approximately 560,000 distinct CDR3 sequences, 46% of which are singletons. What was sequenced was peripheral blood or thyroid tissue (not recorded which). These receptors all stem from a woman aged 18 to 35 with Graves' hyperthyroidism. Each CDR3 is given with its conserved first and last residue. Fields, in order: clone size, V gene, D gene, J gene, CDR3 protein, CDR3 DNA. A D gene is named only where the DNA matches it firmly. Clone size is given for some rows only: seen once, a few or many times, or a class if the clone is expanded.

abundance: -; v_gene: TRBV2; d_gene: TRBD1; j_gene: TRBJ2-7; CDR3aa: CAGGTGAYEQYF; CDR3nt: TGTGCCGGGGGGACAGGGGCGTACGAGCAGTACTTC
abundance: many; v_gene: TRBV7-2; d_gene: -; j_gene: TRBJ1-5; CDR3aa: CASSWTDQPQHF; CDR3nt: TGTGCCAGCAGCTGGACAGATCAGCCCCAGCATTTT
abundance: many; v_gene: TRBV25-1; d_gene: -; j_gene: TRBJ2-5; CDR3aa: CASSDFLAQETQYF; CDR3nt: TGTGCCAGCAGTGATTTCCTGGCCCAAGAGACCCAGTACTTC
abundance: few; v_gene: TRBV7-2; d_gene: -; j_gene: TRBJ2-5; CDR3aa: CASSNGRAATLETQYF; CDR3nt: TGTGCCAGCAGCAACGGTAGAGCGGCTACTTTAGAGACCCAGTACTTC
abundance: -; v_gene: TRBV7-6; d_gene: -; j_gene: TRBJ1-4; CDR3aa: CASSLGNDEKLFF; CDR3nt: TGTGCCAGCAGCCTAGGTAACGATGAAAAACTGTTTTTT
abundance: few; v_gene: TRBV7-6; d_gene: TRBD1; j_gene: TRBJ2-6; CDR3aa: CASSHPWTGRTGANVLTF; CDR3nt: TGTGCCAGCAGCCATCCATGGACAGGGAGAACTGGGGCCAACGTCCTGACTTTC
abundance: -; v_gene: TRBV19; d_gene: -; j_gene: TRBJ1-1; CDR3aa: CASSTRLGDTEAFF; CDR3nt: TGTGCCAGTAGTACACGGTTGGGGGACACTGAAGCTTTCTTT
abundance: -; v_gene: TRBV24-1; d_gene: -; j_gene: TRBJ1-1; CDR3aa: CATSDHRAPDTEAFF; CDR3nt: TGTGCCACCAGTGATCACAGGGCCCCGGACACTGAAGCTTTCTTT
abundance: -; v_gene: TRBV7-2; d_gene: TRBD2; j_gene: TRBJ2-5; CDR3aa: CASSFAATSGRKETQYF; CDR3nt: TGTGCCAGCAGTTTTGCAGCCACTAGCGGGAGGAAAGAGACCCAGTACTTC
abundance: -; v_gene: TRBV5-5; d_gene: -; j_gene: TRBJ2-7; CDR3aa: CASSLEGLYEQYF; CDR3nt: TGTGCCAGCAGCTTGGAAGGGCTATACGAGCAGTACTTC
abundance: -; v_gene: TRBV9; d_gene: TRBD2; j_gene: TRBJ2-7; CDR3aa: CASSAGTSVSYEQYF; CDR3nt: TGTGCCAGCAGCGCAGGGACTAGCGTCTCCTACGAGCAGTACTTC
abundance: -; v_gene: TRBV29-1; d_gene: TRBD1; j_gene: TRBJ1-2; CDR3aa: CSDLDRGLNYGYTF; CDR3nt: TGCAGCGACTTGGACAGGGGGCTAAATTATGGCTACACCTTC
abundance: -; v_gene: TRBV7-9; d_gene: TRBD1; j_gene: TRBJ2-7; CDR3aa: CASSPQGALREQYF; CDR3nt: TGTGCCAGCAGCCCACAGGGGGCACTAAGAGAGCAGTACTTC
abundance: few; v_gene: TRBV20-1; d_gene: -; j_gene: TRBJ1-5; CDR3aa: CSARRGYSNQPQHF; CDR3nt: TGCAGTGCTAGACGAGGTTATAGCAATCAGCCCCAGCATTTT
abundance: -; v_gene: TRBV2; d_gene: -; j_gene: TRBJ2-7; CDR3aa: CASSQSLVNEQYF; CDR3nt: TGTGCCAGCTCACAGTCGTTGGTCAACGAGCAGTACTTC
abundance: -; v_gene: TRBV25-1; d_gene: -; j_gene: TRBJ2-7; CDR3aa: CASSFLSGTELYEQYF; CDR3nt: TGTGCCAGCAGCTTCCTTAGCGGGACAGAGCTCTACGAGCAGTACTTC
abundance: -; v_gene: TRBV12-3/TRBV12-4; d_gene: TRBD1; j_gene: TRBJ2-7; CDR3aa: CASSSDRDYEQYF; CDR3nt: TGTGCCAGCAGTTCGGACAGGGATTACGAGCAGTACTTC
abundance: -; v_gene: TRBV15; d_gene: TRBD1; j_gene: TRBJ2-7; CDR3aa: CATSTIPGQGRSYEQYF; CDR3nt: TGTGCCACCAGCACAATTCCGGGACAGGGAAGGTCCTACGAGCAGTACTTC
abundance: -; v_gene: TRBV5-1; d_gene: TRBD1; j_gene: TRBJ1-5; CDR3aa: CASSLDALRDSTSNQPQHF; CDR3nt: TGCGCCAGCAGCCTAGACGCGCTCCGGGACAGTACGTCCAATCAGCCCCAGCATTTT
abundance: -; v_gene: TRBV2; d_gene: -; j_gene: TRBJ1-2; CDR3aa: CASTEVFNYGYTF; CDR3nt: TGTGCCAGCACCGAAGTATTCAACTATGGCTACACCTTC
abundance: -; v_gene: TRBV29-1; d_gene: -; j_gene: TRBJ2-5; CDR3aa: CSALAGIGTQYF; CDR3nt: TGCAGCGCCTTGGCAGGGATCGGGACCCAGTACTTC
abundance: -; v_gene: TRBV6-1; d_gene: TRBD1; j_gene: TRBJ1-5; CDR3aa: CASSEFGTDNQPQHF; CDR3nt: TGTGCCAGCAGTGAATTTGGGACAGATAATCAGCCCCAGCATTTT
abundance: many; v_gene: TRBV7-6; d_gene: TRBD1; j_gene: TRBJ1-2; CDR3aa: CASSSRQGFGYTF; CDR3nt: TGTGCCAGCAGCTCGAGACAGGGATTTGGCTACACCTTC
abundance: -; v_gene: TRBV19; d_gene: -; j_gene: TRBJ2-2; CDR3aa: CATRATGELFF; CDR3nt: TGTGCCACAAGGGCCACCGGGGAGCTGTTTTTT
abundance: many; v_gene: TRBV7-8; d_gene: TRBD2; j_gene: TRBJ2-2; CDR3aa: CASSLVGGSGELFF; CDR3nt: TGTGCCAGCAGCTTAGTGGGAGGGAGCGGGGAGCTGTTTTTT
abundance: -; v_gene: TRBV10-3; d_gene: -; j_gene: TRBJ2-7; CDR3aa: CAIRMTGRGEQYF; CDR3nt: TGTGCCATCAGAATGACAGGGAGGGGCGAGCAGTACTTC
abundance: many; v_gene: TRBV10-3; d_gene: TRBD2; j_gene: TRBJ2-7; CDR3aa: CAISSSGRAKEQYF; CDR3nt: TGTGCCATCAGCTCTAGCGGGAGGGCCAAGGAGCAGTACTTC
abundance: -; v_gene: TRBV7-2; d_gene: TRBD2; j_gene: TRBJ2-7; CDR3aa: CASSTAGRDEQYF; CDR3nt: TGTGCCAGCAGTACGGCAGGGAGGGACGAGCAGTACTTC
abundance: -; v_gene: TRBV7-3; d_gene: -; j_gene: TRBJ1-1; CDR3aa: CASSLARQGRGTEAFF; CDR3nt: TGTGCCAGCAGCTTGGCCAGGCAGGGGAGAGGCACTGAAGCTTTCTTT
abundance: -; v_gene: TRBV29-1; d_gene: -; j_gene: TRBJ1-2; CDR3aa: CSVTTSGTGYTF; CDR3nt: TGCAGCGTTACGACTAGCGGGACTGGCTACACCTTC
abundance: few; v_gene: TRBV19; d_gene: -; j_gene: TRBJ1-1; CDR3aa: CASSIDLRENTEAFF; CDR3nt: TGTGCCAGTAGTATAGATCTACGGGAGAACACTGAAGCTTTCTTT
abundance: -; v_gene: TRBV29-1; d_gene: TRBD1; j_gene: TRBJ1-5; CDR3aa: CSVGQGKSNQPQHF; CDR3nt: TGCAGCGTGGGACAGGGTAAGAGCAATCAGCCCCAGCATTTT
abundance: -; v_gene: TRBV2; d_gene: TRBD2; j_gene: TRBJ2-7; CDR3aa: CASSDLTSGNGQYF; CDR3nt: TGTGCCAGCAGTGATCTCACTAGCGGGAATGGGCAGTACTTC
abundance: few; v_gene: TRBV19; d_gene: -; j_gene: TRBJ1-1; CDR3aa: CASSIRTNTEAFF; CDR3nt: TGTGCCAGTAGTATACGCACCAACACTGAAGCTTTCTTT
abundance: once; v_gene: TRBV2; d_gene: TRBD1; j_gene: TRBJ1-4; CDR3aa: CASSDRQGNEKLFF; CDR3nt: TGTGCCAGCAGTGACCGACAGGGGAATGAAAAACTGTTTTTT
abundance: -; v_gene: TRBV7-2; d_gene: TRBD1; j_gene: TRBJ2-6; CDR3aa: CASSFHPARGPIDSGANVLTF; CDR3nt: TGTGCCAGCAGCTTTCATCCGGCCAGGGGGCCGATCGACAGTGGGGCCAACGTCCTGACTTTC
abundance: -; v_gene: TRBV10-3; d_gene: -; j_gene: TRBJ1-3; CDR3aa: CASSEGGLGNTIYF; CDR3nt: TGTGCCAGCAGTGAAGGGGGGTTAGGAAACACCATATATTTT
abundance: once; v_gene: TRBV7-9; d_gene: TRBD2; j_gene: TRBJ2-5; CDR3aa: CASSPGAGGPGETQYF; CDR3nt: TGTGCCAGCAGCCCGGGAGCGGGAGGGCCCGGAGAGACCCAGTACTTC
abundance: -; v_gene: TRBV7-2; d_gene: -; j_gene: TRBJ2-7; CDR3aa: CASSPSGQGFHEQYF; CDR3nt: TGCGCCAGCAGCCCCTCGGGCCAGGGGTTCCACGAGCAGTACTTC
abundance: -; v_gene: TRBV29-1; d_gene: -; j_gene: TRBJ1-2; CDR3aa: CSVEDRGRSIDGYTF; CDR3nt: TGCAGCGTTGAAGATCGTGGCAGGTCGATTGATGGCTACACCTTC
abundance: -; v_gene: TRBV20-1; d_gene: -; j_gene: TRBJ1-5; CDR3aa: CSARGVGNQPQHF; CDR3nt: TGCAGTGCTAGAGGGGTTGGCAATCAGCCCCAGCATTTT
abundance: -; v_gene: TRBV15; d_gene: -; j_gene: TRBJ1-4; CDR3aa: CATKFGGEKLFF; CDR3nt: TGTGCCACCAAGTTCGGTGGTGAAAAACTGTTTTTT
abundance: few; v_gene: TRBV5-4; d_gene: -; j_gene: TRBJ1-4; CDR3aa: CASSHLGELFF; CDR3nt: TGCGCCAGCAGCCATCTGGGAGAACTGTTTTTT
abundance: -; v_gene: TRBV10-3; d_gene: TRBD2; j_gene: TRBJ2-7; CDR3aa: CAISEIASGRGGYEQYF; CDR3nt: TGTGCCATCAGTGAGATCGCTAGCGGGAGAGGGGGCTACGAGCAGTACTTC